This TCR beta chain comes out of a study of blood T cells in healthy people across ages (dated by TCRdb to between 2015 and 2016). Concerning the study at large: In model experiments, roughly one uniquely barcoded TCR beta cDNA molecule per two T cells was captured by template switching. To avoid experimental bias, donors of different ages were distributed randomly across sequencing lanes. Using the same blood draw, the study looked at two additional independent replicas of 1 million unique cDNA reads for two donors, one aged 18 to 30 and the other aged 80 or older. The donors were split into four age groups: young (average 16 years), middle-aged (around 40), aged (roughly 68) and long-lived (over 75). Age-related changes in TCR beta repertoire diversity were measured in the study by deep sequencing normalized with unique cDNA molecular identifiers.

The donors were around 39 Caucasian individuals from Russia, aged 6 to 90 years, who were systemically healthy. Approximately 10 milliliters of peripheral blood were collected from each donor into EDTA-treated Vacutainer tubes. PBMCs were isolated by Ficoll-Paque density-gradient centrifugation, with at least 6 million obtained per sample. Total RNA, at least 5 micrograms per sample, was extracted from PBMCs with Trizol reagent. For every donor, an aliquot of PBMCs went through flow cytometry to measure the percentages of naive CD45RAhigh/CD27high T cells. Receptors were amplified or captured by 5' RACE. The sequencing machine was an Illumina HiSeq 2500. A second PCR of about 6 to 12 cycles was run with a J-beta primer mix and a sample-barcoded 5' primer. Each TCR beta cDNA molecule received a unique molecular identifier from a template-switch 5' adaptor carrying 12 random nucleotides. At least 2.5 million CDR3-containing paired-end reads were obtained from each sample. First-strand cDNA synthesis was performed from all RNA using the Mint cDNA synthesis kit, with priming by a TRBC-specific oligonucleotide. All cDNA was treated with uracil-DNA glycosylase and then went through a first 18-cycle PCR with the universal primers M1SS and BC2_uni_R. In the original analysis: Each sample was normalized by randomly selecting 1 million high-quality reads, each carrying a distinct molecular identifier. Reads sharing molecular identifiers were discarded rather than binned into consensus sequences. CDR3 identification, clonotype clustering and error correction used MiTCR with a Q25 quality threshold and the strictest error-elimination algorithm. A nonparametric unseen species model with Euler transformation was used to estimate lower-bound total TCR beta diversity. TCRdb reworked the public reads: Q25 trimming with fastp, MiXCR clone assembly, productive beta chains retained. Duplicate CDR3 protein sequences are folded into a single record with the most common DNA and genes. These V and J calls originate from TCRdb's pipeline instead of the authors' own analysis. The sample records hundreds of thousands of distinct CDR3 sequences, roughly three fifths of which are singletons. The leading ten clones occupy under 30% of the sample.

Via the germline V gene (reference sequence), CDR1 is DFQATT and CDR2 SNEGSKA. V has 4 bases trimmed and J has 0 bases trimmed; junction bases matching no gene number 7. From the cysteine up to the phenylalanine, the CDR3 has a length of 16 residues. CDR3 DNA only is kept here, 48 bases in frame from base 1. As to this clonotype: The antigen it recognizes is unknown. It has no much larger one-base neighbor in the sample; base qualities were not kept.

General findings and caveats noted by the study authors: Because profiling used bulk unsorted PBMCs, naive and antigen-experienced compartments could not be compared conclusively. Observed TCR beta diversity per million T cells fell roughly linearly with age, and a significant reduction was already apparent by age roughly 40. Because the CMV infection status of the donors was unknown, age-related changes in expanded clonotypes may potentially have been confounded. Observed TCR beta diversity correlated strongly with the percentage of naive T cells measured by flow cytometry. Compared with the aged group, the long-lived group had more naive CD4+ T cells, fewer expanded clones and increased TCR diversity, suggesting age selection. Estimates of total diversity from one million sequenced T cells were regarded as lower bounds and underestimates.

The sequence was collected from a man in his forties in good health. The source material was blood. The sequence links TRBV20-1 to TRBJ2-3; 10 of the junction bases match TRBD2. The DNA sequence is given as TGCAGTGCTATGGTAGCGGGGGGTACTAGCACAGATACGCAGTATTTT. It translates to CSAMVAGGTSTDTQYF.